The next 31 T cell receptor beta chains were all read from a single sample in a study of cytomegalovirus exposure and HLA in healthy donors. This PCR relied on a set of 60 Vbeta primers and 13 Jbeta primers. The table came from immunoSEQ multiplex PCR; TCRdb's copy has only in-frame clones and leaves some out. The sample consists of 100,000 to 130,000 clones, approximately 80% of them appearing once. The specimen was PBMCs. The receptor source for this set is a male donor in good health and CMV-seronegative.

This chain joins TRBV15 and TRBJ1-2; a possible D gene is TRBD1 (6 bases). Trimming shortened V by 3 bases and J by 0 bases, and 11 bases separated the two germline ends. The CDR3 loop spans 15 amino acids. The germline gives CDR1 LNHNV, CDR2 YYDKDF (reference sequence). The CDR3 region has the DNA TGTGCCACCAGCAGCCGGACAGCTTCTAACTATGGCTACACCTTC. It is translated as CATSSRTASNYGYTF.

The V gene is TRBV30, the J gene TRBJ1-5; a possible D gene is TRBD1 (5 bases). The CDR3 extends over 14 amino acids. Germline V gene sequence: CDR1 GTSNPN, CDR2 SVGIG (reference sequence). V gave up 1 base and J gave up 4 bases, with 11 bases separating them. CDR3 region: CAWSGIQGNQPQHF. The CDR3 DNA follows: TGTGCCTGGAGTGGAATCCAGGGTAATCAGCCCCAGCATTTT.

The chain carries TRBV30 and TRBJ1-6; tentative D call: TRBD1 (5 bases). V was shortened by 8 bases and J by 7 bases, with 12 bases between the two germline ends. The CDR3 spans 12 residues. CDR1 GTSNPN and CDR2 SVGIG come from the germline V gene (reference sequence). CDR3 loop: CAAGAGNSPLHF. CDR3 sequence (DNA): TGTGCCGCCGGGGCGGGGAATTCACCCCTCCACTTT.

The rearrangement links TRBV7-7 to TRBJ2-2; D may be TRBD2 (5 bases). CDR1 is SSHAT, CDR2 FNYEAQ, per germline (reference sequence). V was shortened by 6 bases and J by 2 bases, with 10 bases between the two germline ends. The CDR3 totals 14 residues. This CDR3 reads CASRPSGNTGELFF. The CDR3 DNA sequence: TGTGCCAGCAGGCCCAGCGGAAACACCGGGGAGCTGTTTTTT.

The chain uses TRBV10-3 and TRBJ1-1, with D tentatively TRBD1 (5 bases). In germline, CDR1 is ENHRY, CDR2 SYGVKD. The CDR3 is 13 residues long. The ends were cut back, 5 bases at V and 6 bases at J, with 13 bases in the middle. The CDR3 reads CAISTSGIAEAFF. The CDR3 region has the DNA TGTGCCATCAGTACCTCAGGGATAGCTGAAGCTTTCTTT.

V is TRBV30 and J is TRBJ1-1, with D perhaps matching TRBD1 (5 bases). CDR1 and CDR2 (germline): GTSNPN, SVGIG (reference sequence). CDR3 length: 13 residues. Between the trimmed V and J ends, which lost 1 base and 6 bases, there was a span of 12 bases. CDR3 loop: CAWSDQGWSEAFF. The CDR3 region has the DNA TGTGCCTGGAGTGATCAGGGTTGGTCTGAAGCTTTCTTT. The full variable domain, completed using reference TRBV30 and TRBJ1-1, is SQTIHQWPATLVQPVGSPLSLECTVEGTSNPNLYWYRQAAGRGLQLLFYSVGIGQISSEVPQNLSASRPQDRQFILSSKKLLLSDSGFYLCAWSDQGWSEAFFGQGTRLTVV.

This chain links TRBV25-1 with TRBJ2-7, with a possible D match to TRBD2 (5 bases). Trimming removed 11 bases at V and 7 bases at J, with 18 bases between. The V gene's germline CDR1 is MGHDK and CDR2 SYGVNS. This CDR3 has 12 amino acids. CDR3 coding DNA: TGTGCCTTCCCTCATCCCCGCGGGGAGCAGTACTTC. It codes for CAFPHPRGEQYF.

The J gene is TRBJ2-2, the V gene TRBV2; no firm D call. CDR1 SNHLY and CDR2 FYNNEI come from the germline V gene. The CDR3 has 13 amino acids. The V end lost 5 bases, the J end lost 3 bases, and 7 bases lay between the germline ends. The CDR3 region is CASSSYHTGELFF. CDR3 DNA: TGTGCCAGCAGTTCCTACCACACCGGGGAGCTGTTTTTT.

In DNA, the CDR3 is TGTGCCACCAGCTCCGGGACAGGACTTTACGAGCAGTACTTC. It yields the protein CATSSGTGLYEQYF. The chain has TRBV15 and TRBJ2-7; 8 bases are shared with TRBD1. This CDR3 contains 14 residues. Germline V gene lookup returns CDR1 LNHNV and CDR2 YYDKDF (reference sequence). After removal of 5 bases from V and 4 bases from J, the junction contained 7 bases not matched to a gene.

This clone has just one count. This sequence joins TRBV10-1 and TRBJ2-7; a possible D gene is TRBD2 (5 bases). Looked up from germline, CDR1 is WNHNN and CDR2 is SYGVQD (reference sequence). This CDR3 has 14 residues. Trimming removed 3 bases at V and 3 bases at J, with 12 bases between. The CDR3, as DNA: TGCGCCAGCAGTGACGATCTAGCCAGCTACGAGCAGTACTTC. Translated, it gives CASSDDLASYEQYF.

The chain joins TRBV7-9 to TRBJ1-5; a possible D gene is TRBD1 (5 bases). Per the germline V gene, CDR1 is SEHNR and CDR2 is FQNEAQ (reference sequence). CDR3 length: 16 amino acids. Deletions cut 2 bases from V and 3 bases from J, with 14 bases between. DNA of the CDR3: TGTGCCAGCAGCTTAAATTTACTACAGGCCAATCAGCCCCAGCATTTT. It yields the protein CASSLNLLQANQPQHF.

This clone has just one count. This chain uses TRBV27 with TRBJ2-5, with 7 positions matching TRBD2. Germline V gene sequence: CDR1 MNHEY, CDR2 SMNVEV (reference sequence). With V trimmed by 5 bases and J by 4 bases, 7 bases remained unmatched. The CDR3 spans 14 residues. CDR3 residues: CASSLIGEGETQYF. CDR3 bases: TGTGCCAGCAGTCTCATCGGGGAGGGAGAGACCCAGTACTTC.

The V gene is TRBV2, the J gene TRBJ2-1; D is possibly TRBD1 (6 bases). Trimming shortened V by 11 bases and J by 3 bases, and 17 bases separated the two germline ends. CDR1 SNHLY and CDR2 FYNNEI come from the germline V gene. The CDR3 totals 14 residues. The CDR3 here is CAFSTGFGYNEQFF. Here the CDR3 DNA reads TGTGCCTTTTCGACAGGTTTCGGCTACAATGAGCAGTTCTTC.

This clone was counted a few times. The V call is TRBV2, the J call TRBJ2-7, with a tentative D call TRBD1 (6 bases). The ends were cut back, 2 bases at V and 2 bases at J, with 13 bases in the middle. CDR1 and CDR2 from the germline V gene are SNHLY and FYNNEI. The CDR3 runs to 15 residues. The DNA for the CDR3 is TGTGCCAGCAGTGAACCGGGACAAAAGACCTACGAGCAGTACTTC. It is translated as CASSEPGQKTYEQYF.

This chain joins TRBV28 and TRBJ1-3, with a weak D call TRBD1 (6 bases). Germline lookup yields CDR1 MDHEN and CDR2 SYDVKM. V lost 1 base and J 2 bases, leaving 18 bases between the germline ends. CDR3 length equals 18 residues. CDR3 sequence (DNA): TGTGCCAGCAGTTTATACATTGGGGGGGCACGGGCTGGAAACACCATATATTTT. Translation gives CASSLYIGGARAGNTIYF.

This clone has a handful of counts. The chain is built from TRBV5-1 and TRBJ2-5; 7 bases agree with TRBD2. The CDR3 has 14 residues. The V gene's germline CDR1 is SGHRS and CDR2 YFSETQ. J lost 4 bases, V lost 4 bases, and 7 bases had no gene match. The CDR3 spells CASSRGRGGETQYF. As DNA, the CDR3 is TGCGCCAGCAGCCGCGGGAGAGGAGGAGAGACCCAGTACTTC.

V usage is TRBV5-1 and J usage is TRBJ1-2; D is perhaps TRBD1 (5 bases). Trimming shortened V by 4 bases and J by 4 bases, and 17 bases separated the two germline ends. This CDR3 is 15 amino acids long. Germline V gene lookup returns CDR1 SGHRS and CDR2 YFSETQ. In nucleotides, the CDR3 is TGCGCCAGCAGCCGGGAAGGGGAGGGAGCCTATGGCTACACCTTC. Translated, it gives CASSREGEGAYGYTF. The variable domain in full, with the rest retrieved from reference TRBV5-1 and TRBJ1-2, is KAGVTQTPRYLIKTRGQQVTLSCSPISGHRSVSWYQQTPGQGLQFLFEYFSETQRNKGNFPGRFSGRQFSNSRSEMNVSTLELGDSALYLCASSREGEGAYGYTFGSGTRLTVV.

V and J are TRBV15 and TRBJ1-5; 10 nucleotides agree with TRBD1. V shed 4 bases and J 2 bases; nucleotides not matched to a gene: 2. From germline, CDR1 is LNHNV and CDR2 YYDKDF (reference sequence). The CDR3 extends over 15 amino acids. The CDR3 region is CATSTGTGGNQPQHF. CDR3 nucleotide sequence: TGTGCCACCAGCACCGGGACAGGGGGCAATCAGCCCCAGCATTTT.

This clone appeared a few times. The rearrangement joins TRBV13 to TRBJ1-4; perhaps TRBD1 as D (6 bases). There are 14 residues in the CDR3. Germline assignment: CDR1 PRHDT and CDR2 FYEKMQ (reference sequence). V lost 5 bases, J lost 6 bases, and 13 bases lay in between. CDR3 DNA: TGTGCCAGCAGCCTAAAACAGGGAGATGAAAAACTGTTTTTT. It codes for CASSLKQGDEKLFF. The variable domain in full, with the rest retrieved from reference TRBV13 and TRBJ1-4, is AAGVIQSPRHLIKEKRETATLKCYPIPRHDTVYWYQQGPGQDPQFLISFYEKMQSDKGSIPDRFSAQQFSDYHSELNMSSLELGDSALYFCASSLKQGDEKLFFGSGTQLSVL.

This chain joins TRBV30 and TRBJ2-3; 10 bases fit TRBD2. CDR3 length: 15 amino acids. V was clipped by 4 bases and J by 4 bases; unmatched bases: 8. CDR1 and CDR2 from the germline V gene are GTSNPN and SVGIG (reference sequence). The DNA of the CDR3 is TGTGCCTGGAACCTACTAGCGGGAAGGGCAGATACGCAGTATTTT. This codes for CAWNLLAGRADTQYF.

This clone was detected a few times. The chain recombines TRBV7-2 with TRBJ2-7; TRBD1 matches at 7 bases. CDR3 length equals 16 residues. The trim removed 2 bases at V and 5 bases at J, leaving 12 bases unmatched. Per the germline V gene, CDR1 is SGHTA and CDR2 is FQGNSA. The CDR3 DNA follows: TGTGCCAGCAGCTTAAACGCCGTTAGAGGGGGCAACGAGCAGTACTTC. Translating it yields CASSLNAVRGGNEQYF.

V usage is TRBV28 and J usage is TRBJ1-5; perhaps TRBD1 as D (5 bases). This CDR3 is 17 amino acids long. V lost 8 bases and J lost 0, with 20 bases in between. Germline V gene lookup returns CDR1 MDHEN and CDR2 SYDVKM. CDR3 coding DNA: TGTGCCAGCTCTACTATGGGGAGGGGCGATAGCAATCAGCCCCAGCATTTT. Amino acid sequence: CASSTMGRGDSNQPQHF.

The chain recombines TRBV7-6 with TRBJ2-7, with D unresolved. V was clipped by 5 bases and J by 0 bases, with 20 bases between them. The germline CDR1 and CDR2 sequences are SGHVS and FNYEAQ. The CDR3 spans 17 residues. CDR3 in amino acids: CASSPAPKGALSYEQYF. DNA of the CDR3: TGTGCCAGCAGCCCAGCCCCAAAAGGAGCCCTCTCCTACGAGCAGTACTTC.

This clone has more than one count but fewer than ten. The gene calls are TRBV7-2 and TRBJ1-2; 8 bases map to TRBD1. CDR1 and CDR2 (germline): SGHTA, FQGNSA. J was trimmed by 6 bases and V by 3 bases; bases with no gene match: 6. The CDR3 sequence is 14 residues long. CDR3 nucleotide sequence: TGTGCCAGCAGCTTTCGACAGGGGCGAGATGGCTACACCTTC. Protein sequence: CASSFRQGRDGYTF.

The chain employs TRBV11-2 and TRBJ2-7; TRBD2 agrees at 7 bases. Germline lookup yields CDR1 SGHAT and CDR2 FQNNGV. V gave up 5 bases and J gave up 0 bases; unmatched junction bases: 1. This CDR3 contains 13 residues. This CDR3 is CASSPSGSYEQYF. The CDR3 DNA follows: TGTGCCAGCAGCCCTAGCGGCTCCTACGAGCAGTACTTC.

The chain employs TRBV5-4 and TRBJ2-7, with D perhaps TRBD1 (6 bases). Germline CDR1 reads SGHNT; CDR2 reads YYREEE (reference sequence). Trimming left V 0 bases short and J 0 bases short, with 10 bases between. This CDR3 is built from 15 residues. The CDR3, as DNA: TGTGCCAGCAGCTTGGGCCGACAGGCCTCCTACGAGCAGTACTTC. This gives the protein CASSLGRQASYEQYF.

The rearrangement joins TRBV6-1 to TRBJ2-7, with a tentative D call TRBD1 (6 bases). V lost 8 bases to trimming and J lost 4 bases, with 12 bases between them. CDR1 MNHNS and CDR2 SASEGT come from the germline V gene. This CDR3 contains 12 residues. For the CDR3, the DNA is TGTGCCAGCCAGGGGCGGTTTTACGAGCAGTACTTC. Residues: CASQGRFYEQYF.

J is TRBJ2-1 and V is TRBV10-1; D remains unclear. Trimming took 0 bases from V and 6 from J, leaving 6 bases between them. The CDR3 is 13 amino acids. Germline loops: CDR1 WNHNN, CDR2 SYGVQD (reference sequence). The CDR3: CASSESRLNEQFF. The CDR3 nucleotides are TGCGCCAGCAGTGAGTCGAGACTCAATGAGCAGTTCTTC.

The table lists this clone with a count of one. J is TRBJ2-2 and V is TRBV10-1, with D maybe TRBD1 (6 bases). V was clipped by 6 bases and J by 1 base, with 9 bases between them. The CDR3 totals 14 residues. Germline V gene lookup returns CDR1 WNHNN and CDR2 SYGVQD (reference sequence). The CDR3 loop is CASRQGWNTGELFF. DNA for the CDR3: TGCGCCAGCAGACAGGGCTGGAACACCGGGGAGCTGTTTTTT.

The rearrangement joins TRBV6-4 to TRBJ2-3; TRBD2 agrees at 8 bases. From germline, CDR1 is MRHNA and CDR2 SNTAGT. This CDR3 spans 14 amino acids. Trimming removed 3 bases from V and 4 bases from J; junction bases left unmatched: 3. This CDR3 reads CASSETGGPDTQYF. CDR3 coding DNA: TGTGCCAGCAGTGAGACGGGAGGGCCAGATACGCAGTATTTT.

The J gene is TRBJ2-1, the V gene TRBV5-1; 7 bases line up with TRBD2. The V and J ends lost 0 bases and 7 bases, in that order; junction bases with no gene match: 10. Germline V CDR1 and CDR2: SGHRS, YFSETQ. The CDR3 is 16 amino acids. CDR3 residues: CASSLGRRELVNEQFF. Here the CDR3 DNA reads TGCGCCAGCAGCTTGGGAAGGCGGGAGTTGGTAAATGAGCAGTTCTTC.